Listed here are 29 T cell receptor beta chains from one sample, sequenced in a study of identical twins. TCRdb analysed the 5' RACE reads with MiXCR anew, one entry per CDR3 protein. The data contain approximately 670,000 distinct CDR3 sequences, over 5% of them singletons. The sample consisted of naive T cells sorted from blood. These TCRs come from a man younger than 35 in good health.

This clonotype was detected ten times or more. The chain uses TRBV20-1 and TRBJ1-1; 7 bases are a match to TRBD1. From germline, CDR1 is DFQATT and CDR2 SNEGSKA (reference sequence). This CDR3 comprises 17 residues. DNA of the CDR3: TGCAGGATACCGAGTTCCCGAAGACAGGGTGGGAGTTCTGAAGCTTTCTTT. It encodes CRIPSSRRQGGSSEAFF.

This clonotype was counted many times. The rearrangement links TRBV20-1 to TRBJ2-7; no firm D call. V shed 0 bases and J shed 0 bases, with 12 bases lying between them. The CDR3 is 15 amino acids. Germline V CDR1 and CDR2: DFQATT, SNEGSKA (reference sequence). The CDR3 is CSARDQASSSYEQYF. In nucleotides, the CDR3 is TGCAGTGCTAGAGATCAGGCTTCAAGCTCCTACGAGCAGTACTTC.

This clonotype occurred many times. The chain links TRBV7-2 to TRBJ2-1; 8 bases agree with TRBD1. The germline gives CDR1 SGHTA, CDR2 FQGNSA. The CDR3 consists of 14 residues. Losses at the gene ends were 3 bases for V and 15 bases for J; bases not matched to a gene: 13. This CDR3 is CASSLSRGQVPPFF. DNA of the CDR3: TGTGCCAGCAGCTTGAGTCGGGGACAGGTACCCCCGTTCTTC.

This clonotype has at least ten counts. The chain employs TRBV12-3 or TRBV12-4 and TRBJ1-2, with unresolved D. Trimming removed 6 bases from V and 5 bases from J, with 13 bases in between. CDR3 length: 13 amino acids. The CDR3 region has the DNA TGTGCCAGCAGAACCGACACGGAATATGGCTACACCTTC. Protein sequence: CASRTDTEYGYTF.

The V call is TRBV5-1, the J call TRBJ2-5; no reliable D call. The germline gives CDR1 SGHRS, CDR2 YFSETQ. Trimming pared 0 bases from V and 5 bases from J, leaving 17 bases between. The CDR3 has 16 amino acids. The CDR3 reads CASSLVASADDETQYF. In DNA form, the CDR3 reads TGCGCCAGCAGCTTGGTGGCTAGTGCGGATGACGAGACCCAGTACTTC.

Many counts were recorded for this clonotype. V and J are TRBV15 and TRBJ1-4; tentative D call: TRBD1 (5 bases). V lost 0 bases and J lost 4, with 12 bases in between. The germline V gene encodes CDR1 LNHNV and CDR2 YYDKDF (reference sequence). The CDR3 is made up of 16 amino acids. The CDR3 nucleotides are TGTGCCACCAGCAGAGATATAGGGGTATTTAATGAAAAACTGTTTTTT. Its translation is CATSRDIGVFNEKLFF.

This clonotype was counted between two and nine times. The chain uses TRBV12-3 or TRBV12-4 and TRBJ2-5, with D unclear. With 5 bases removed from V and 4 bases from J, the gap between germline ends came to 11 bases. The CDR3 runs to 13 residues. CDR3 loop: CASSRARRETQYF. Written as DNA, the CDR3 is TGTGCCAGCAGTCGAGCCCGGCGAGAGACCCAGTACTTC.

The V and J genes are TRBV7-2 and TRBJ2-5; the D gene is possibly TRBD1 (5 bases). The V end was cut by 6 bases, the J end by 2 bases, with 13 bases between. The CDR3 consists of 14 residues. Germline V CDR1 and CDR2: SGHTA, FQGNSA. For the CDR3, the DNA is TGTGCCAGCAGATGGGGCCAGAATCAAGAGACCCAGTACTTC. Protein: CASRWGQNQETQYF.

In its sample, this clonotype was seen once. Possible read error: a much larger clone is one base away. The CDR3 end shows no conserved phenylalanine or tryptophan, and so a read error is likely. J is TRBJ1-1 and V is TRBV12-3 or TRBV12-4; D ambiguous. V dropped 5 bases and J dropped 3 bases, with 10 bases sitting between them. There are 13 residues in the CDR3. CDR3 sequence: CASSGPYHTEAFS. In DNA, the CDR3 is TGTGCCAGCAGTGGGCCATATCACACTGAAGCTTTCTCT.

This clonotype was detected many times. Here the CDR3 DNA reads TGCAGCGTCCAACTGGGACAGGGGCCCTACAATGAGCAGTTCTTC. Translating gives CSVQLGQGPYNEQFF. The V and J genes are TRBV29-1 and TRBJ2-1, with 10 bases lining up with TRBD1. The CDR3 is made up of 15 amino acids. V dropped 6 bases and J dropped 2; count of bases not matched to a gene: 7. The germline CDR1 and CDR2 sequences are SQVTM and ANQGSEA.

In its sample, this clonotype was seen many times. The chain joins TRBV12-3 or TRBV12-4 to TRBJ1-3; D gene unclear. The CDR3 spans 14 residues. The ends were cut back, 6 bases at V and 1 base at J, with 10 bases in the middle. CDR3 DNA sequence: TGTGCCAGCAGAAGAAAGGGATCTGGAAACACCATATATTTT. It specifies CASRRKGSGNTIYF.

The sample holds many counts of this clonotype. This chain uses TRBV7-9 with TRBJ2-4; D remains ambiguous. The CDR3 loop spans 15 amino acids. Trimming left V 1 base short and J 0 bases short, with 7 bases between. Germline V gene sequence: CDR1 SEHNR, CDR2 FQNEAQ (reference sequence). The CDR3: CASSLGELAKNIQYF. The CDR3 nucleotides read TGTGCCAGCAGCTTAGGAGAGTTAGCCAAAAACATTCAGTACTTC.

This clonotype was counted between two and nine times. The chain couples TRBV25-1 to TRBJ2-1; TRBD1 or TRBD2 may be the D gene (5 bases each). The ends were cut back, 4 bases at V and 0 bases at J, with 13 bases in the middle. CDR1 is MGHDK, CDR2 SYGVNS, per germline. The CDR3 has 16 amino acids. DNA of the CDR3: TGTGCCAGCAGTGGGGGACGGCCCTTCTCCTACAATGAGCAGTTCTTC. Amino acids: CASSGGRPFSYNEQFF. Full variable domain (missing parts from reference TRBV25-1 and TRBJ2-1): EADIYQTPRYLVIGTGKKITLECSQTMGHDKMYWYQQDPGMELHLIHYSYGVNSTEKGDLSSESTVSRIRTEHFPLTLESARPSHTSQYLCASSGGRPFSYNEQFFGPGTRLTVL.

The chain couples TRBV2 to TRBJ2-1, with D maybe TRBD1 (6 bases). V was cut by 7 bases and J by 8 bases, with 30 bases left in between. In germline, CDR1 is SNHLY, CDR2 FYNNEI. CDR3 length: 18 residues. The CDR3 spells CASMGGQGKGLVFDEQFF. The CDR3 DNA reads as TGTGCCAGCATGGGCGGGCAGGGGAAAGGCCTAGTCTTCGATGAGCAGTTCTTC.

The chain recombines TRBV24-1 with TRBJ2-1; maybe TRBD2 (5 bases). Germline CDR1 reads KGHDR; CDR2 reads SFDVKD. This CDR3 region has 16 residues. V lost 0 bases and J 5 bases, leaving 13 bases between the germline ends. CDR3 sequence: CATSDLEGAYNNEQFF. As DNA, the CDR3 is TGTGCCACCAGTGATTTGGAGGGAGCTTACAACAATGAGCAGTTCTTC.

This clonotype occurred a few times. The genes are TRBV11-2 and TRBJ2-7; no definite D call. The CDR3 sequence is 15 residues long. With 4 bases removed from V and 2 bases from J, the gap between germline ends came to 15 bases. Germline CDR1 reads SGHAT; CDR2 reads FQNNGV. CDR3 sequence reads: CASSSRKADTYEQYV. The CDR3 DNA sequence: TGTGCCAGCAGCTCCCGGAAGGCAGACACCTACGAGCAGTACGTC.

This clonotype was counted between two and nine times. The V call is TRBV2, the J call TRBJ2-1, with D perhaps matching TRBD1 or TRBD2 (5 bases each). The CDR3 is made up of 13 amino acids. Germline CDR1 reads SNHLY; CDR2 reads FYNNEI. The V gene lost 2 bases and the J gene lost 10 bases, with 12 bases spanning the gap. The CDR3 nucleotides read TGTGCCAGCAGTGAATGGGGACCGCCGGAGCAGTTCTTC. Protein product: CASSEWGPPEQFF.

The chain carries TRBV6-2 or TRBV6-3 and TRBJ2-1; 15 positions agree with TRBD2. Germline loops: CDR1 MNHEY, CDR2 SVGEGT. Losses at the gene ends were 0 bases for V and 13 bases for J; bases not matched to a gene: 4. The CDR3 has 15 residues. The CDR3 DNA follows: TGTGCCAGCAGTTACTCTGGACTAGCGGGAGGGACTCAGTTCTTC. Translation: CASSYSGLAGGTQFF.

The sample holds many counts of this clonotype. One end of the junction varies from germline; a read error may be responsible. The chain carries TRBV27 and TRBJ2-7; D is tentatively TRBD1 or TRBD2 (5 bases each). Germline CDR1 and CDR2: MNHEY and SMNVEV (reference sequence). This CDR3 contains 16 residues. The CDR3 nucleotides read TGTGCCAGCAGCTTATCCACCGGGACCGTAGGGAGAGAGCAGTACTTC. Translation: CASSLSTGTVGREQYF.

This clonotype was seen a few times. The CDR3 DNA sequence: TGTGCCAGCAGTTACTCAGGACTAGGGGGGGAGCAGTTCTTC. Translated: CASSYSGLGGEQFF. The V and J genes are TRBV6-2 or TRBV6-3 and TRBJ2-1, with D perhaps TRBD2 (7 bases). The CDR3 is 14 amino acids. V dropped 0 bases and J dropped 10 bases, with 13 bases sitting between them. Germline lookup yields CDR1 MNHEY and CDR2 SVGEGT.

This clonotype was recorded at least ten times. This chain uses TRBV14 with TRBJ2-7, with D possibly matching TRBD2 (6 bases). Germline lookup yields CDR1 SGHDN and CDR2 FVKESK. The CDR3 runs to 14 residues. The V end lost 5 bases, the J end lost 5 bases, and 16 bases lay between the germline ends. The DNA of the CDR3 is TGTGCCAGCAGCGCTGAAGCGGAGGGGAACGAGCAGTACTTC. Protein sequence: CASSAEAEGNEQYF.

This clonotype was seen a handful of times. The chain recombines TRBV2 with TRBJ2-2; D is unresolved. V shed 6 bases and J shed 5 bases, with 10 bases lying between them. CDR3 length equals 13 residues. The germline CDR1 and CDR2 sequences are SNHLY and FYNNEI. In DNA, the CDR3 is TGTGCCAGCAGGGGAATAGTGACCGGGGAGCTGTTTTTT. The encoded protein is CASRGIVTGELFF.

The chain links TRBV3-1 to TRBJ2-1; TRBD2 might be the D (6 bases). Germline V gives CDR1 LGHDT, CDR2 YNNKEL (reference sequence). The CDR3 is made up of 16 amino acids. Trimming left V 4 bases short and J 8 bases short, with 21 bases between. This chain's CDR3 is CASSPHRLVAEYEQFF. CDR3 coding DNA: TGTGCCAGCAGCCCTCACCGTCTCGTAGCGGAGTATGAGCAGTTCTTC.

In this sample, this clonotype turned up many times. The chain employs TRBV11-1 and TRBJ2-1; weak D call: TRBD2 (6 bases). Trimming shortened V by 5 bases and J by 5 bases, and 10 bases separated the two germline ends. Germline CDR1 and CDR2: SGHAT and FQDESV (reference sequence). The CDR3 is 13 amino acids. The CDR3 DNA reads TGTGCCAGCAGCGATGGGACTCACAATGAGCAGTTCTTC. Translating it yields CASSDGTHNEQFF.

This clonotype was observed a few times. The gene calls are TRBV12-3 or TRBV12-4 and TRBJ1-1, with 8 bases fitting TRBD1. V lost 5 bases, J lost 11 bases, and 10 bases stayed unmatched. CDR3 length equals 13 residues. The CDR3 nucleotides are TGTGCCAGCAGTACCCGGACAGGGAGGAGGGCTTTCTTT. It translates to CASSTRTGRRAFF.

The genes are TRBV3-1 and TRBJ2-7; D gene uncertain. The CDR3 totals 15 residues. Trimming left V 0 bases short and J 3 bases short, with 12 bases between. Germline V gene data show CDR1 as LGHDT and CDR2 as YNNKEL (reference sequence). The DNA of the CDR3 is TGTGCCAGCAGCCAAGATCCCGGACGGTTCTACGAGCAGTACTTC. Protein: CASSQDPGRFYEQYF.

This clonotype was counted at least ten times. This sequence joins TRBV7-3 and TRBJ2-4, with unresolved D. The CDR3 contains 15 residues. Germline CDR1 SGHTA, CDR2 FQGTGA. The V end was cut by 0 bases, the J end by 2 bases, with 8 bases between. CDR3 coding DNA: TGTGCCAGCAGCTTAACCGCCTCCCCCAAAAACATTCAGTACTTC. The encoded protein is CASSLTASPKNIQYF.

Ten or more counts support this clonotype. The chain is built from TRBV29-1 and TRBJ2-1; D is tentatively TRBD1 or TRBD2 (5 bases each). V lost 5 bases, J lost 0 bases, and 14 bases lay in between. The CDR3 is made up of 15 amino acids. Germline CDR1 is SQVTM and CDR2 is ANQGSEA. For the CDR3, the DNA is TGCAGCGTTCTTGACGGGGCCAGCTCCTACAATGAGCAGTTCTTC. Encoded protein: CSVLDGASSYNEQFF.

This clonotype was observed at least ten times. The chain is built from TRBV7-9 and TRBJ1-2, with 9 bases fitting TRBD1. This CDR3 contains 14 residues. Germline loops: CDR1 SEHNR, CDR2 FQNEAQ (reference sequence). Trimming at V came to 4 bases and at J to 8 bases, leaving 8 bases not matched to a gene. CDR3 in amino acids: CASSSSGQGYGYTF. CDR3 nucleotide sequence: TGTGCCAGCAGCTCGTCGGGACAGGGTTACGGCTACACCTTC.